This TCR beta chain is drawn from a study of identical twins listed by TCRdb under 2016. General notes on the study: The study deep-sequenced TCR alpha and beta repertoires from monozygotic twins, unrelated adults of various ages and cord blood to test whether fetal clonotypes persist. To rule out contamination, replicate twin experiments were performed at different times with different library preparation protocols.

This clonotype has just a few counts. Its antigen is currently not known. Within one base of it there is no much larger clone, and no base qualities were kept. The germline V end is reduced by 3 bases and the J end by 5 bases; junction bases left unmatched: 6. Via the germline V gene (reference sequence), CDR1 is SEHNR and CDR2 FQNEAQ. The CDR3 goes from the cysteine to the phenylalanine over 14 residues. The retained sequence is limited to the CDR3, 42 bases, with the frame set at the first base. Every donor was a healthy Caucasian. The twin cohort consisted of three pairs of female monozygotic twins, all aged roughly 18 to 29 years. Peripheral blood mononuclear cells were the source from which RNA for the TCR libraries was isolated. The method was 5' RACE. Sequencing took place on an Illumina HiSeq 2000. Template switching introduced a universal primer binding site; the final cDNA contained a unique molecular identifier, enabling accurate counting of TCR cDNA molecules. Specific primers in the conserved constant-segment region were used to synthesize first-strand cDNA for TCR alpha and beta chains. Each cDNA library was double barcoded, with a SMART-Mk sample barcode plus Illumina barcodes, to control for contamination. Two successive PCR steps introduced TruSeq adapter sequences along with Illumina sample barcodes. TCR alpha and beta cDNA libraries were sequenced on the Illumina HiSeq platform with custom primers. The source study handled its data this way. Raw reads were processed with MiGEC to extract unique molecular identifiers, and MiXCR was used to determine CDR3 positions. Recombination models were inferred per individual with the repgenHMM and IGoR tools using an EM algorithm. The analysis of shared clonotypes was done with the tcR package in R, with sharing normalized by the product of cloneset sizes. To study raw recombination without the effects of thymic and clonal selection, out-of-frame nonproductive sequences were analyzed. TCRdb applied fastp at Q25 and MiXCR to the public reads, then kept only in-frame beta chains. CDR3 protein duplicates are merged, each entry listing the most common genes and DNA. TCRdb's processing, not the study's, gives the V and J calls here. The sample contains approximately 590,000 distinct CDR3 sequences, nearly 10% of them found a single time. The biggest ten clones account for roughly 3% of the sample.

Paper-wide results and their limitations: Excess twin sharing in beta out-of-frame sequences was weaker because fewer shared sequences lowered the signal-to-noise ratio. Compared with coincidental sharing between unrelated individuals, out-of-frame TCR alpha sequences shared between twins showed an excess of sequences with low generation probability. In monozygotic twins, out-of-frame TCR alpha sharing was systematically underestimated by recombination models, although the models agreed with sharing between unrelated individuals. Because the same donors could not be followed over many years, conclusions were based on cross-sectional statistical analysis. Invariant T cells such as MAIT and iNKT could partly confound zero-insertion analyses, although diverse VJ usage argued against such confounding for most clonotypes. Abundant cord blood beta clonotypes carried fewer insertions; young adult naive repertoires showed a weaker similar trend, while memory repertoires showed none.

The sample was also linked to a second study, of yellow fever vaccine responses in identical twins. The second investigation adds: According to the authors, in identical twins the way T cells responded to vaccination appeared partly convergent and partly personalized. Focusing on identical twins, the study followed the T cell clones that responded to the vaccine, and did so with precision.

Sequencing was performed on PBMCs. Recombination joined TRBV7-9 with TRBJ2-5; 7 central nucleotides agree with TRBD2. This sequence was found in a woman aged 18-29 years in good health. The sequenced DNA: TGTGCCAGCAGCTTCGCGGAGGGAGGGGAGACCCAGTACTTC. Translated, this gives CASSFAEGGETQYF.